These 10 T cell receptor beta chains share one sample of origin, sequenced in a study of blood T cells in healthy people across ages. Next came a second PCR, run for about 6 to 12 cycles, which used a sample-barcoded 5' primer along with a J-beta primer mix. TCRdb called the 5' RACE reads again in MiXCR, with one record for every CDR3 protein. This table holds 1.8 million or so distinct CDR3 sequences, about two fifths found once. Sequences were obtained from blood. All receptors come from a human donor in good health.

The J gene is TRBJ1-4, the V gene TRBV29-1; no clear D. The V and J ends lost 6 bases and 3 bases respectively, with 23 bases between them. The CDR3 is 17 amino acids. CDR1 SQVTM and CDR2 ANQGSEA come from the germline V gene. The CDR3 spells CSVSAQSAQTANEKLFF. As DNA, the CDR3 is TGCAGCGTCTCCGCCCAAAGTGCCCAAACGGCTAATGAAAAACTGTTTTTT.

This clonotype has just a few counts. The gene calls are TRBV4-1 and TRBJ2-2, with 7 nucleotides matching TRBD2. The V and J ends lost 4 bases and 2 bases, in that order; junction bases with no gene match: 7. This CDR3 region has 16 residues. Germline V CDR1 and CDR2: MGHRA, YSYEKL. The CDR3 DNA sequence: TGCGCCAGCAGCCTTCGGAGCGGGGCCAACACCGGGGAGCTGTTTTTT. It yields the protein CASSLRSGANTGELFF.

This chain uses TRBV6-6 with TRBJ2-1; possibly TRBD2 for D (7 bases). Trimming pared 2 bases from V and 9 bases from J, leaving 20 bases between. The CDR3 has 16 residues. Germline V CDR1 and CDR2: MNHNY, SVGAGI (reference sequence). CDR3 in amino acids: CASSYEGGGRLSEQFF. The CDR3 nucleotides are TGTGCCAGCAGTTACGAGGGCGGGGGCCGCCTGAGTGAGCAGTTCTTC.

This chain links TRBV4-3 with TRBJ1-4; weak D call: TRBD1 (6 bases). Trimming stripped 1 base from V and 7 bases from J, with 16 bases between. CDR1 and CDR2 from the germline V gene are LGHNA and YSLEER. The CDR3 consists of 16 residues. The chain's CDR3 is CASSQGDGGPGEKLFF. CDR3 in DNA: TGCGCCAGCAGCCAAGGGGACGGGGGGCCGGGTGAAAAACTGTTTTTT.

This clonotype was detected a few times. The CDR3: CASSQYETRVPGNTIYF. CDR3 bases: TGCGCCAGCAGCCAGTACGAAACCAGGGTTCCCGGAAACACCATATATTTT. The chain joins TRBV4-3 to TRBJ1-3; TRBD1 might be the D (5 bases). The V gene lost 3 bases and the J gene lost 4 bases, with 19 bases spanning the gap. In germline, CDR1 is LGHNA, CDR2 YSLEER. This CDR3 has 17 amino acids.

This chain uses TRBV25-1 with TRBJ2-7; perhaps TRBD2 as D (7 bases). The CDR3 totals 17 residues. V was cut by 8 bases and J by 4 bases, with 27 bases left in between. In germline, CDR1 is MGHDK, CDR2 SYGVNS. Here the CDR3 DNA reads TGTGCCAGCTCATCCTTGGGGGGGCGGGTGGAGAGTTACGAGCAGTACTTC. Protein product: CASSSLGGRVESYEQYF.

This chain joins TRBV7-6 and TRBJ2-5; D gene uncertain. The germline V and J ends were trimmed by 5 bases and 4 bases, with 11 bases remaining between them. The CDR3 extends over 13 amino acids. Germline-derived CDR1 and CDR2 are SGHVS and FNYEAQ. CDR3 region: CASSPENGETQYF. In nucleotides, the CDR3 is TGTGCCAGCAGCCCCGAAAATGGAGAGACCCAGTACTTC. Supplemented by reference TRBV7-6 and TRBJ2-5, the full variable domain reads GAGVSQSPRYKVTKRGQDVALRCDPISGHVSLYWYRQALGQGPEFLTYFNYEAQQDKSGLPNDRFSAERPEGSISTLTIQRTEQRDSAMYRCASSPENGETQYFGPGTRLLVL.

The chain has TRBV6-2 or TRBV6-3 and TRBJ1-5; D is ambiguous. Trimming removed 6 bases at V and 5 bases at J, with 14 bases between. In germline, CDR1 is MNHEY, CDR2 SVGEGT. The CDR3 loop spans 14 amino acids. CDR3 nucleotide sequence: TGTGCCAGCAGGGGAAAGGGCCTCGATCAGCCCCAGCATTTT. Translated, it gives CASRGKGLDQPQHF.

The gene calls are TRBV6-2 or TRBV6-3 and TRBJ1-6; possibly TRBD1 for D (6 bases). The ends were cut back, 6 bases at V and 5 bases at J, with 11 bases in the middle. Germline loops: CDR1 MNHEY, CDR2 SVGEGT. The CDR3 consists of 14 residues. This CDR3 reads CASRLTGNNSPLHF. The CDR3 DNA is TGTGCCAGCAGACTTACAGGGAATAATTCACCCCTCCACTTT.

In this sample, this clonotype turned up a few times. This chain uses TRBV9 with TRBJ1-1; no clear D. CDR1 and CDR2 from the germline V gene are SGDLS and YYNGEE. The germline V and J ends were trimmed by 0 bases and 4 bases, with 13 bases remaining between them. This CDR3 contains 15 residues. The DNA for the CDR3 is TGTGCCAGCAGCGTAGGAATGTTTAGAACCACTGAAGCTTTCTTT. Amino acid sequence: CASSVGMFRTTEAFF.